The TCR beta chain under discussion was sequenced for a study of T-cell memory formation after mild COVID-19. General study results and limits: Clones shrinking between day 15 and 85 showed a balanced CD4/CD8 split, and those that grew later tilted toward CD4+.

Germline CDR1 and CDR2: MNHEY and SVGEGT. This CDR3 has 16 amino acids. V shed 0 bases and J 5 bases; nucleotides not matched to a gene: 9. Each CDR3 protein gets one entry after TCRdb re-called the 5' RACE reads with MiXCR. The sample consists of over 350,000 distinct CDR3 sequences, roughly 24% of them appearing once. This clonotype was counted a single time. Its antigen is still unknown. J is TRBJ2-7 and V is TRBV6-2 or TRBV6-3; 8 positions agree with TRBD1. The receptor comes from an adult woman who had mild COVID-19 (a few samples of this study predate the infection). Cell type and time point are not known. The sequenced material came from PBMCs or a T cell subset sorted from them (not recorded which). This CDR3 is CASSYSTRQGTDEQYF. CDR3 sequence (DNA): TGTGCCAGCAGTTACTCGACGAGACAGGGGACAGACGAGCAGTACTTC.